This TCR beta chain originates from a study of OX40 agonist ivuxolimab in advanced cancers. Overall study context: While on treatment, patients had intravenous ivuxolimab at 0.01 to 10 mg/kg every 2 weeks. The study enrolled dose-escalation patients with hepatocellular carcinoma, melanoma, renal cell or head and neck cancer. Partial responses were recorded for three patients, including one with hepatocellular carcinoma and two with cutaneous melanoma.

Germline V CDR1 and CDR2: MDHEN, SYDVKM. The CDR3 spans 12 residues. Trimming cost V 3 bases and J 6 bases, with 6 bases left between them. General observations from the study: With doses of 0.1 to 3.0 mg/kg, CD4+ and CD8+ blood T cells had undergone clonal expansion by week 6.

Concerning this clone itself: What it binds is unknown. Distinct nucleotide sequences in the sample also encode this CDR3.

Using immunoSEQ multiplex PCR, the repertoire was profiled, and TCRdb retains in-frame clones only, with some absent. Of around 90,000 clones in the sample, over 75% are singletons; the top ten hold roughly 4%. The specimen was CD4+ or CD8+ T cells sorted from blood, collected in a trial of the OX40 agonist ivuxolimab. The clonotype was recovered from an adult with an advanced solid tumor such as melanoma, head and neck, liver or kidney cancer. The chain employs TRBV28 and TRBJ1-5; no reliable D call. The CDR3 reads CASSFEVQPQHF. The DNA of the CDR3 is TGTGCCAGCAGTTTCGAGGTTCAGCCCCAGCATTTT.